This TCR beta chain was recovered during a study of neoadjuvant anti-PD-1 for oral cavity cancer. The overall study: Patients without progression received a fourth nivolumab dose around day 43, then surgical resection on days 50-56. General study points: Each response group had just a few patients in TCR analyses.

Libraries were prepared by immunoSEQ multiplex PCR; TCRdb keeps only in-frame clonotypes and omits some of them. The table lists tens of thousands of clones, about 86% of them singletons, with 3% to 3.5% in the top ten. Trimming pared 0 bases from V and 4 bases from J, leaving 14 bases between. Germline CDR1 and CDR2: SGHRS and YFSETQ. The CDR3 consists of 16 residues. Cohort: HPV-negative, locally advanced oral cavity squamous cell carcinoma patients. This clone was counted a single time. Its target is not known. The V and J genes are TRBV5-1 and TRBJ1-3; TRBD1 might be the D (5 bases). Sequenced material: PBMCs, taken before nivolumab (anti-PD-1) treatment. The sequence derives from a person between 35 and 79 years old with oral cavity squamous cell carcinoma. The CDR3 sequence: CASSLAGPGLGNTIYF. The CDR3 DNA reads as TGCGCCAGCAGCTTGGCCGGGCCAGGGCTAGGAAACACCATATATTTT.